This T cell receptor beta chain was documented in a study of spatial heterogeneity in lung cancer. Trimming cost V 7 bases and J 7 bases, with 15 bases left between them. Germline CDR1 SGHDT, CDR2 YYEEEE. The CDR3 contains 14 residues. TCRdb itself ran the 5' RACE reads through MiXCR, one entry per CDR3 protein. Among around 3,900 distinct CDR3 sequences listed, 9.8% were seen once. This clonotype counts as large. This sample's time point: sample taken at primary tumor resection. In each case, whole RNA from tumor, nontumor lung or frozen PBMC was sequenced unsorted. The V and J genes are TRBV5-6 and TRBJ1-6, with a possible D match to TRBD1 (6 bases). Here the sequenced sample was PBMCs, taken at surgery. The TCR comes from a male donor with early-stage non-small cell lung cancer. CDR3 DNA: TGTGCCAGCGCAGGGGTAGATAGGAATTCACCCCTCCACTTT. It translates to CASAGVDRNSPLHF.